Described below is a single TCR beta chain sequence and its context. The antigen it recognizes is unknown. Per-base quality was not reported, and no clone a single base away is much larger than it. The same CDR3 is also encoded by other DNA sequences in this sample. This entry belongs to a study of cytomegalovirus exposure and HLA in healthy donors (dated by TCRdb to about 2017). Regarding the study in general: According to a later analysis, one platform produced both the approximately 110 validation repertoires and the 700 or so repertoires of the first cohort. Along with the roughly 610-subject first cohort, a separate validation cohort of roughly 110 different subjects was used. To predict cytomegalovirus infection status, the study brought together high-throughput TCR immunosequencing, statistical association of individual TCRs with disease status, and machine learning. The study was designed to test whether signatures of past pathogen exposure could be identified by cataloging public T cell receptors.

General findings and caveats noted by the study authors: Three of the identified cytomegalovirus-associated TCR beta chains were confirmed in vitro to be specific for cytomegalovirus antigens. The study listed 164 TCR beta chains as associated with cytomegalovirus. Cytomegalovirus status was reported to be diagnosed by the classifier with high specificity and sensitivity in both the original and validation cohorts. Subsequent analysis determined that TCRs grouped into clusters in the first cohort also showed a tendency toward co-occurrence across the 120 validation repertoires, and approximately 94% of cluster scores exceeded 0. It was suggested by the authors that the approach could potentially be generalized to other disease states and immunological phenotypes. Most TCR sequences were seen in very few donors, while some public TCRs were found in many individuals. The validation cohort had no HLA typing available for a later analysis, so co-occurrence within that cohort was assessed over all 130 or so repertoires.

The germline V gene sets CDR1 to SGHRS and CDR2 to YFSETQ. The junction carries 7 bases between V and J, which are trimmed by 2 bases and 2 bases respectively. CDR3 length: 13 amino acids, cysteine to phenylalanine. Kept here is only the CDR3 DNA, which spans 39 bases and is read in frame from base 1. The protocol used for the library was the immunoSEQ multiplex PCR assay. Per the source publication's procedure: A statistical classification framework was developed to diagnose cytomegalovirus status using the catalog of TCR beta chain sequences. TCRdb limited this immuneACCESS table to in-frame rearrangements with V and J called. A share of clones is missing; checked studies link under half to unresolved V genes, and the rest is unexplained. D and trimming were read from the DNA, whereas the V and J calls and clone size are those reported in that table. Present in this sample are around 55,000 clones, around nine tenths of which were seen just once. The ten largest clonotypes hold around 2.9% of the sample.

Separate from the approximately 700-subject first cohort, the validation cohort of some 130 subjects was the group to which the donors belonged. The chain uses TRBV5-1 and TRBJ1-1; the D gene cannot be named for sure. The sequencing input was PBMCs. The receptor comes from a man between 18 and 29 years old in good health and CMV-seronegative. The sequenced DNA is TGCGCCAGCAGCTTTGAGGGCAACACTGAAGCTTTCTTT. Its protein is CASSFEGNTEAFF.